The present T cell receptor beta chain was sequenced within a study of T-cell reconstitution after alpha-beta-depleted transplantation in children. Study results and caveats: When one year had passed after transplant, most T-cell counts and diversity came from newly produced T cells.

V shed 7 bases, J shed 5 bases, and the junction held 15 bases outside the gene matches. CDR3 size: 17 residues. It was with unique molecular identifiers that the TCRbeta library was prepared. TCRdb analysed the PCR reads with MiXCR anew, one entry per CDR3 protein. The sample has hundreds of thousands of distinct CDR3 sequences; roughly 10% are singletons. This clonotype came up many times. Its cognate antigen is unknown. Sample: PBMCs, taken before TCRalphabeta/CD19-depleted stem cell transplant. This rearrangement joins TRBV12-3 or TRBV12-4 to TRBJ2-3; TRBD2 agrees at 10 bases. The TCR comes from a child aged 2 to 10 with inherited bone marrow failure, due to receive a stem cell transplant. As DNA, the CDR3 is TGTGCCAGCACCCCCCCGGGTCTAGCGGGAGTCGAAGATACGCAGTATTTT. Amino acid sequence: CASTPPGLAGVEDTQYF.